This T cell receptor (beta chain) was sequenced for a study of blood T cell repertoires in COVID-19. As for the study in general: Acute and convalescent COVID-19 specimens originated in the United States, Italy and Spain. Sources were T cells, B-cell-depleted T cells, or PBMCs; the material itself was cDNA or gDNA.

Authors' data handling: Scientists estimated how many nucleated cells there were by amplifying reference gene primers. The data were produced by immunoSEQ multiplex PCR, yet TCRdb's version contains in-frame clones alone and is incomplete. Clonal size and the V and J genes are those of that table, whereas D and trimming came from the DNA. In the table there are about 110,000 clones, 80% to 90% of which are singletons. Germline CDR1 reads LGHDT; CDR2 reads YNNKEL (reference sequence). CDR3 length: 12 amino acids. Trimming took off 5 bases at V and 3 bases at J, with 5 bases between the two ends. This sequence originates from a human donor in a cohort sampled during active COVID-19. Sample: peripheral blood. The gene calls are TRBV3-1 (or the pseudogene TRBV3-2) and TRBJ1-5; D is unresolved. CDR3 amino acids: CASSFNNQPQHF. The CDR3 region has the DNA TGTGCCAGCAGCTTCAACAATCAGCCCCAGCATTTT.